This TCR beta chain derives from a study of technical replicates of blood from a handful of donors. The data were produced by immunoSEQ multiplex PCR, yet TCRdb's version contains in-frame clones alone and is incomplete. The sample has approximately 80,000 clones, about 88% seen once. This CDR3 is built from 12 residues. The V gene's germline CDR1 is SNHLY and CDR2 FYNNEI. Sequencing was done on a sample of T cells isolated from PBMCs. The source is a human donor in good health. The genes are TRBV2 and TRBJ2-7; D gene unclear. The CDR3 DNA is TGTGGAGGCTCAGTGCTCTCCTACGAGCAGTACTTC. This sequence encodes CGGSVLSYEQYF.